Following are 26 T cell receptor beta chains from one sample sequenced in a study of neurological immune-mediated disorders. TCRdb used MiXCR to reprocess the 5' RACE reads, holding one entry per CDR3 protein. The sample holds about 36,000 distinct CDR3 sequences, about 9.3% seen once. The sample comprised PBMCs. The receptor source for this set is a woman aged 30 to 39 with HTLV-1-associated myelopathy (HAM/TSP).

CDR3 sequence: CASSDRGQINQPQHF. CDR3 DNA sequence: TGTGCCAGCAGCGACCGGGGACAAATCAATCAGCCCCAGCATTTT. V usage is TRBV9 and J usage is TRBJ1-5; D may be TRBD1 (6 bases). This CDR3 contains 15 residues. With 3 bases removed from V and 3 bases from J, the gap between germline ends came to 13 bases. Germline V gene data show CDR1 as SGDLS and CDR2 as YYNGEE.

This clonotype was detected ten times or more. CDR3 residues: CASSSPGATYEQYF. The CDR3 DNA sequence: TGTGCCAGCAGCTCACCGGGAGCTACCTACGAGCAGTACTTC. The J gene is TRBJ2-7, the V gene TRBV7-9, with D possibly TRBD2 on 6 matching bases. The CDR3 contains 14 residues. Trimming took off 4 bases at V and 2 bases at J, with 12 bases between the two ends. Germline V CDR1 and CDR2: SEHNR, FQNEAQ (reference sequence).

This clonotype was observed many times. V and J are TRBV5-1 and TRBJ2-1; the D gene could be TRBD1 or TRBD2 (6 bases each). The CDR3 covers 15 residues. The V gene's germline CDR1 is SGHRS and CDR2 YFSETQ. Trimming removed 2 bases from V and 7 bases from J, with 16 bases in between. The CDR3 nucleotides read TGCGCCAGCAGCTTTATTTCCCAAGGGGGGAATGAGCAGTTCTTC. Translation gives CASSFISQGGNEQFF. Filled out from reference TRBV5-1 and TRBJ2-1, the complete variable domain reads KAGVTQTPRYLIKTRGQQVTLSCSPISGHRSVSWYQQTPGQGLQFLFEYFSETQRNKGNFPGRFSGRQFSNSRSEMNVSTLELGDSALYLCASSFISQGGNEQFFGPGTRLTVL.

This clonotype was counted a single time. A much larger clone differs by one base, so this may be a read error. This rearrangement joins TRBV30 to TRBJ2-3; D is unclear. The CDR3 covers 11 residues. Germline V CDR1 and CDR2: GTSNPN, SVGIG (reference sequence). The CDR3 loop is CSWTETNTQYF. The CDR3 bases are TGTTCCTGGACCGAGACGAATACGCAGTATTTT.

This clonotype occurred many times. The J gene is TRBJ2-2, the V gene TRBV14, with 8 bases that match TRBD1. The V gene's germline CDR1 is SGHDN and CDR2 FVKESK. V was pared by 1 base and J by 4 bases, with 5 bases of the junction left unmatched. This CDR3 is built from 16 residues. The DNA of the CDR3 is TGTGCCAGCAGCCAAGTCGGACAGGGAGGCACCGGGGAGCTGTTTTTT. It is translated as CASSQVGQGGTGELFF.

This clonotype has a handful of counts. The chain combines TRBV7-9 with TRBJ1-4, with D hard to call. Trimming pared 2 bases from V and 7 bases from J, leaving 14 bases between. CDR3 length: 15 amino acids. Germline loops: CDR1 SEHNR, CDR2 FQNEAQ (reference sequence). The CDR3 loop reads CASSLHRDPREKLFF. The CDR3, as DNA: TGTGCCAGCAGCTTACACCGGGATCCGCGTGAAAAACTGTTTTTT.

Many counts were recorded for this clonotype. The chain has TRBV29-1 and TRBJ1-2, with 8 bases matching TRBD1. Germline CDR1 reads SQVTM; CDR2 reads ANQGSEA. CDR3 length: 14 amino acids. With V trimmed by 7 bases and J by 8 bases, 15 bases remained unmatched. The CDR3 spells CSAWADREGFGYTF. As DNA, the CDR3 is TGCAGCGCCTGGGCGGACAGGGAGGGATTCGGCTACACCTTC.

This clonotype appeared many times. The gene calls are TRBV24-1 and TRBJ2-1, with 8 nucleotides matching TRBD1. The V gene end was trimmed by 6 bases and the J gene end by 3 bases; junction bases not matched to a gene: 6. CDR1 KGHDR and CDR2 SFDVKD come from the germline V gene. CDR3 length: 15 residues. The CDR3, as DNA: TGTGCCACCAGTAGCCCGGGGACAGGCTACAATGAGCAGTTCTTC. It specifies CATSSPGTGYNEQFF.

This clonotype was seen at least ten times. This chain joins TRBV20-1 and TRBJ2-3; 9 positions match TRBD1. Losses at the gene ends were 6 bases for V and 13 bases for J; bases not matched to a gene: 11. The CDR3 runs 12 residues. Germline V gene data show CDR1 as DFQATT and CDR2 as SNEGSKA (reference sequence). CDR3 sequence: CSAGRTGGDKYF. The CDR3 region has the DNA TGCAGTGCGGGAAGAACAGGGGGCGACAAGTATTTT.

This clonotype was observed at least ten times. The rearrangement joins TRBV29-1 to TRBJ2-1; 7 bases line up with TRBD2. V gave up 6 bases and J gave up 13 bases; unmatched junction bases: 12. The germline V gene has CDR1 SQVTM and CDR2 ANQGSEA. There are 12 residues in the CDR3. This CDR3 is CSVAFWGGVQFF. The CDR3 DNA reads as TGCAGCGTCGCGTTCTGGGGGGGGGTCCAGTTCTTC.

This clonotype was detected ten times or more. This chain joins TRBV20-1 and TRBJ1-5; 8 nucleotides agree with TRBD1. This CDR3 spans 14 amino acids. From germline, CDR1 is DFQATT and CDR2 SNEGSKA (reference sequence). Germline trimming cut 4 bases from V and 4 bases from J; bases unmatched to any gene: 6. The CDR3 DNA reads TGCAGTGCTACCAGACAGGGGAGTAATCAGCCCCAGCATTTT. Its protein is CSATRQGSNQPQHF.

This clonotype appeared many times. CDR3 region: CSARDAPGEDYGYTF. CDR3 sequence (DNA): TGCAGTGCTAGAGATGCCCCCGGGGAGGACTATGGCTACACCTTC. The chain uses TRBV20-1 and TRBJ1-2; unclear D gene. Germline V gene lookup returns CDR1 DFQATT and CDR2 SNEGSKA (reference sequence). The CDR3 extends over 15 amino acids. Trimming shortened V by 0 bases and J by 3 bases, and 14 bases separated the two germline ends.

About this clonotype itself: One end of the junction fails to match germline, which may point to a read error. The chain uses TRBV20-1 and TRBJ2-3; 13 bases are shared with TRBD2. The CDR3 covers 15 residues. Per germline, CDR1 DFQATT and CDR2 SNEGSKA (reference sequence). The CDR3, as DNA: TGTAGTGCACCCGGACTAGCGGGGGACTCAAATACGCAGTATTTT. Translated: CSAPGLAGDSNTQYF.

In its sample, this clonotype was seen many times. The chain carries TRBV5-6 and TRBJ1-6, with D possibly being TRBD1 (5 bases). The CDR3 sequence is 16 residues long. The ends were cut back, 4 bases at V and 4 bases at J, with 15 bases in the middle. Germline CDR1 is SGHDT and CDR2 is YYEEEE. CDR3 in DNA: TGTGCCAGCAGCAATGGCTGGGACCGATATAATTCACCCCTCCACTTT. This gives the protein CASSNGWDRYNSPLHF.

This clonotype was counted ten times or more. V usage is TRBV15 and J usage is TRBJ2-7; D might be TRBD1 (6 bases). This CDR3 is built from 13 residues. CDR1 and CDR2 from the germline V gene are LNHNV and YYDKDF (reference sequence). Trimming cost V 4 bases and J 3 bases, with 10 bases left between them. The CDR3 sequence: CATSTQGGYEQYF. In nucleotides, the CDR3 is TGTGCCACCAGCACTCAAGGGGGCTACGAGCAGTACTTC. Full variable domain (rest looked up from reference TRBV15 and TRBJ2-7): DAMVIQNPRYQVTQFGKPVTLSCSQTLNHNVMYWYQQKSSQAPKLLFHYYDKDFNNEADTPDNFQSRRPNTSFCFLDIRSPGLGDTAMYLCATSTQGGYEQYFGPGTRLTVT.

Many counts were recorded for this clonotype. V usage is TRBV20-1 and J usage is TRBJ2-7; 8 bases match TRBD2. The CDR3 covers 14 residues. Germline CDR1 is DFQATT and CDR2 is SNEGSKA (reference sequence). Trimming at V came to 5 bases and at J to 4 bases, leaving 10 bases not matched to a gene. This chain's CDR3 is CSARGGLSGYEQYF. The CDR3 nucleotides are TGCAGTGCTCGGGGGGGACTCTCTGGTTACGAGCAGTACTTC.

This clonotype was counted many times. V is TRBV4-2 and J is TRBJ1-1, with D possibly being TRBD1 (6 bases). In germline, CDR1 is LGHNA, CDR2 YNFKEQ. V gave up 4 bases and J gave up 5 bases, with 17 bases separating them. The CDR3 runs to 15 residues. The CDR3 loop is CASSPRVGGDTEAFF. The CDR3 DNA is TGTGCCAGCAGCCCCCGGGTTGGGGGCGATACTGAAGCTTTCTTT.

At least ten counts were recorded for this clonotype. This CDR3 is CASSLEGKLFF. The CDR3 DNA is TGCGCCAGCAGCTTGGAGGGTAAACTGTTTTTT. V gene TRBV5-1 combines with J gene TRBJ1-4; D is unresolved. The length of the CDR3 is 11 residues. The V end was cut by 0 bases, the J end by 11 bases, with 5 bases between. Germline CDR1 is SGHRS and CDR2 is YFSETQ. The full variable domain, its missing parts supplied by reference TRBV5-1 and TRBJ1-4, is KAGVTQTPRYLIKTRGQQVTLSCSPISGHRSVSWYQQTPGQGLQFLFEYFSETQRNKGNFPGRFSGRQFSNSRSEMNVSTLELGDSALYLCASSLEGKLFFGSGTQLSVL.

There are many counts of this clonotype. The CDR3, as DNA: TGTGCCAGCAGCTTATCACAGACGACCGGTGGCTACACCTTC. This sequence encodes CASSLSQTTGGYTF. V and J are TRBV7-9 and TRBJ1-2; no firm D call. The germline V gene has CDR1 SEHNR and CDR2 FQNEAQ (reference sequence). Trimming took off 2 bases at V and 7 bases at J, with 14 bases between the two ends. The CDR3 spans 14 residues.

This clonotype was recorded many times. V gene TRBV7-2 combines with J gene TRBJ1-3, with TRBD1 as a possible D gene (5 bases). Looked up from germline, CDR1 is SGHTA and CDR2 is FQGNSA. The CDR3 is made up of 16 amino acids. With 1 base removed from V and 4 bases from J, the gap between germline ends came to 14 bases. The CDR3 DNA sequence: TGTGCCAGCAGCTTAGTAGACGGGGGATCCGGAAACACCATATATTTT. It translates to CASSLVDGGSGNTIYF.

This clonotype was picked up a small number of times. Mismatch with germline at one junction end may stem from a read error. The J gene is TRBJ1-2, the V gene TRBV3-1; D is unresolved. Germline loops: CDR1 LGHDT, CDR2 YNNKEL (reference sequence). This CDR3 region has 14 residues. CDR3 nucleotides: TGTGTCAGCAGCCAAGACGGTGGTGGCTATGGCTACACCTTC. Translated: CVSSQDGGGYGYTF.

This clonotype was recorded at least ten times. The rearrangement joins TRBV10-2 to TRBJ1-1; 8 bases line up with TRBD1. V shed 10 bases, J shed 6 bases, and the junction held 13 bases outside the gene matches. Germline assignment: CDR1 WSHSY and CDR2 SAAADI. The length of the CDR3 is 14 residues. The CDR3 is CATGDRGGAAEAFF. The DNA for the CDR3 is TGCGCCACCGGAGACAGGGGAGGTGCCGCTGAAGCTTTCTTT.

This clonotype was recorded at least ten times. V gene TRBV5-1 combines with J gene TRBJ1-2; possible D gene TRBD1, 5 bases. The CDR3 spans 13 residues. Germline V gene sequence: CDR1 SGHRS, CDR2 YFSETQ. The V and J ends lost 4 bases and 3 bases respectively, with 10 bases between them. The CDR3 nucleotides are TGCGCCAGCAGCCCGACAGAGGACTATGGCTACACCTTC. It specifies CASSPTEDYGYTF. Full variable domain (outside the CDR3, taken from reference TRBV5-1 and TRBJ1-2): KAGVTQTPRYLIKTRGQQVTLSCSPISGHRSVSWYQQTPGQGLQFLFEYFSETQRNKGNFPGRFSGRQFSNSRSEMNVSTLELGDSALYLCASSPTEDYGYTFGSGTRLTVV.

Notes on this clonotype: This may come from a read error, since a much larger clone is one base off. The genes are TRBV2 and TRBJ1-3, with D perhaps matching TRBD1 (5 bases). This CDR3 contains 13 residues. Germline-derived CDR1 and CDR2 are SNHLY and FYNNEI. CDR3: CTSRQFRENTIYF. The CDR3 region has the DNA TGTACCAGCCGACAGTTTCGTGAAAACACCATATATTTT.

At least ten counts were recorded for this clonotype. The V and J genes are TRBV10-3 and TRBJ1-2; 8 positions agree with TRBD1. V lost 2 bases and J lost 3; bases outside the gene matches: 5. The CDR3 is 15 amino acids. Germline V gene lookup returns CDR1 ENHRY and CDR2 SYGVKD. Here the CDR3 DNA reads TGTGCCATCAGTGAGACAGGGGGGTCGGACTATGGCTACACCTTC. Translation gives CAISETGGSDYGYTF.

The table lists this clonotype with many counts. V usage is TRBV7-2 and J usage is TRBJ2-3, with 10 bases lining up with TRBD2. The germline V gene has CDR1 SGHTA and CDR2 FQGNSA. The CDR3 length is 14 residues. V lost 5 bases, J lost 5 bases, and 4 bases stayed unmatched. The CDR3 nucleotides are TGTGCCAGCAGCCCGGGACTAGCGATAGATACGCAGTATTTT. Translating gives CASSPGLAIDTQYF.